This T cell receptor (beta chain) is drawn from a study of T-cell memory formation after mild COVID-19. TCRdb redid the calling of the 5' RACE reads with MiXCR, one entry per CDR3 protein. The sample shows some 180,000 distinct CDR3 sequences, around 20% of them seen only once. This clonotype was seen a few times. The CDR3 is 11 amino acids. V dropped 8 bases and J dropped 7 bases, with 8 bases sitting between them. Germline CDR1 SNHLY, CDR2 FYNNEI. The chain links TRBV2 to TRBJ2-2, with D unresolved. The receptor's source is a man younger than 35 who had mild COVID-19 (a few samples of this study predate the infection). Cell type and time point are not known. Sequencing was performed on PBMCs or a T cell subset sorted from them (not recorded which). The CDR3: CASLEVGELFF. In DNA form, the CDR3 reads TGTGCCAGCCTCGAAGTCGGGGAGCTGTTTTTT.